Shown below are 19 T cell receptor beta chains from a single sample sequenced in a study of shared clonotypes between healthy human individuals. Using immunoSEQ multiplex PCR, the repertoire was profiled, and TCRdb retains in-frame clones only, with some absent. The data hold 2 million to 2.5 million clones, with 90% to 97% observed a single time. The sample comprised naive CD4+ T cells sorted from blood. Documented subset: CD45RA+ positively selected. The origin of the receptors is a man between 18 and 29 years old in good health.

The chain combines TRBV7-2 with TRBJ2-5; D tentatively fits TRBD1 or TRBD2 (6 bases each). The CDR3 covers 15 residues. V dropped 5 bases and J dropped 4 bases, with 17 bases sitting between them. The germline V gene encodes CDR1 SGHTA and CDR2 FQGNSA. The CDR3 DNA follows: TGTGCCAGCAGCCCTAGGGGGGAGGAGATAGAGACCCAGTACTTC. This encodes CASSPRGEEIETQYF.

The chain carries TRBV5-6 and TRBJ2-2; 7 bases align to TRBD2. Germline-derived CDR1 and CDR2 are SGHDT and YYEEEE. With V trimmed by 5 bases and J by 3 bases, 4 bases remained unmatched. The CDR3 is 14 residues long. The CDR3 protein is CASRRAGDTGELFF. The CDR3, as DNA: TGTGCCAGCAGACGGGCGGGGGACACCGGGGAGCTGTTTTTT. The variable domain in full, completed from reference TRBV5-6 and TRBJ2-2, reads DAGVTQSPTHLIKTRGQQVTLRCSPKSGHDTVSWYQQALGQGPQFIFQYYEEEERQRGNFPDRFSGHQFPNYSSELNVNALLLGDSALYLCASRRAGDTGELFFGEGSRLTVL.

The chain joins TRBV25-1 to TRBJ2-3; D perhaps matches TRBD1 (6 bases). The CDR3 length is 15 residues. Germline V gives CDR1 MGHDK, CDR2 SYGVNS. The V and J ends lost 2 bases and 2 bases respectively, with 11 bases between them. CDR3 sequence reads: CASSELDRPTDTQYF. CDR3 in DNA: TGTGCCAGCAGTGAACTCGACAGGCCCACAGATACGCAGTATTTT.

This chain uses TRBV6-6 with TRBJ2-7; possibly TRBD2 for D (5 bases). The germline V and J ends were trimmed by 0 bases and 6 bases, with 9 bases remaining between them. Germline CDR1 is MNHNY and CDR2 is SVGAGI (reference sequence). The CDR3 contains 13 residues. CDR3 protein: CASSYSLRGEQYF. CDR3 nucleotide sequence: TGTGCCAGCAGTTACTCGTTACGGGGCGAGCAGTACTTC.

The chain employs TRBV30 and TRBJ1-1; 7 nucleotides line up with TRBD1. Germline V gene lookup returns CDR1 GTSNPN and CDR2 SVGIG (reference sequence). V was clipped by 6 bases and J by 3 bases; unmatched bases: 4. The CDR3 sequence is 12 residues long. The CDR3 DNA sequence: TGTGCCTGCGGGCAGGGGGACACTGAAGCTTTCTTT. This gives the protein CACGQGDTEAFF.

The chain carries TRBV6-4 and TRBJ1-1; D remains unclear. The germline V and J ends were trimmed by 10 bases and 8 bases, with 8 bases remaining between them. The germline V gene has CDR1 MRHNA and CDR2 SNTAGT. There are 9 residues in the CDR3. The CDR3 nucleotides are TGTGCCATCCGGGCCGAAGCTTTCTTT. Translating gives CAIRAEAFF.

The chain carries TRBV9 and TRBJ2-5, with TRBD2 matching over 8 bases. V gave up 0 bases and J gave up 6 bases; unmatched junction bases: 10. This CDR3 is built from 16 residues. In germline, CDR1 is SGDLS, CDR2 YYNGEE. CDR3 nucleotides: TGTGCCAGCAGCGTAGGGAGTAGCGGGATTATGAAGACCCAGTACTTC. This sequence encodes CASSVGSSGIMKTQYF.

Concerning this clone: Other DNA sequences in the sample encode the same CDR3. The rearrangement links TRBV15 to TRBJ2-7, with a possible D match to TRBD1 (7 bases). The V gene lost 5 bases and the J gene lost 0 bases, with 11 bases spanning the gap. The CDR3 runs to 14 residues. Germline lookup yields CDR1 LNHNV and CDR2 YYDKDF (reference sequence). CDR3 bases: TGTGCCACCAGCCCAGGGGGGAGCTCCTACGAGCAGTACTTC. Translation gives CATSPGGSSYEQYF.

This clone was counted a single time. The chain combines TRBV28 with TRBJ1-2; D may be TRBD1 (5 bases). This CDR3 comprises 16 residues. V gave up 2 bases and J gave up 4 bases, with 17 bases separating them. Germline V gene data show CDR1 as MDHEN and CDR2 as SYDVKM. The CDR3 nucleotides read TGTGCCAGCAGTTTACCCCGAGCGGGGGATGCCTATGGCTACACCTTC. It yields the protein CASSLPRAGDAYGYTF.

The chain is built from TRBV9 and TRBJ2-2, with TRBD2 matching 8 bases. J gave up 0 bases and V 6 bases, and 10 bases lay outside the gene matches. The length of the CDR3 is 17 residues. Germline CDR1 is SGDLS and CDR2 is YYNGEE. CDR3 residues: CASTGSAGGSNTGELFF. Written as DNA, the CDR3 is TGTGCCAGCACCGGGTCTGCGGGGGGATCGAACACCGGGGAGCTGTTTTTT.

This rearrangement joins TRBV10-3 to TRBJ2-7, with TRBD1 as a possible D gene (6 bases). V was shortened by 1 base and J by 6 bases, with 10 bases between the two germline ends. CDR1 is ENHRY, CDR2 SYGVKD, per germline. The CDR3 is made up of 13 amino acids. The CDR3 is CAISELQGIEQYF. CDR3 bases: TGTGCCATCAGTGAGTTGCAGGGGATCGAGCAGTACTTC.

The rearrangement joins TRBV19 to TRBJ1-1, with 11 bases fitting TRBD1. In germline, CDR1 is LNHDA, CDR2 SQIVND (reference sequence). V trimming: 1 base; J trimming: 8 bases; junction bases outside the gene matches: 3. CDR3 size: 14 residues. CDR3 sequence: CASSIVGQGAEAFF. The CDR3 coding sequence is TGTGCCAGTAGTATAGTTGGACAGGGGGCGGAAGCTTTCTTT.

The chain's CDR3 is CASSLLRRQIGIDEQFF. In DNA, the CDR3 is TGTGCCAGCAGTTTATTAAGAAGACAGATTGGGATCGATGAGCAGTTCTTC. This chain uses TRBV28 with TRBJ2-1; possibly TRBD1 for D (5 bases). CDR1 MDHEN and CDR2 SYDVKM come from the germline V gene. The CDR3 extends over 17 amino acids. V was clipped by 1 base and J by 8 bases, with 21 bases between them.

In DNA form, the CDR3 reads TGTGCCAGCAGCTCTCCTAATAGCAATCAGCCCCAGCATTTT. It specifies CASSSPNSNQPQHF. The V gene is TRBV11-2, the J gene TRBJ1-5; D is ambiguous. CDR3 size: 14 residues. Germline values: CDR1 SGHAT, CDR2 FQNNGV. V was pared by 4 bases and J by 0 bases, with 7 bases between.

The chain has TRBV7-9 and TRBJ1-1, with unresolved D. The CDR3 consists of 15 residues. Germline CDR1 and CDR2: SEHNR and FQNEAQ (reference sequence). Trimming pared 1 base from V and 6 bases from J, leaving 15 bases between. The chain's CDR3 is CASSLVGTLGAEAFF. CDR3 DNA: TGTGCCAGCAGCTTAGTCGGCACCCTCGGCGCTGAAGCTTTCTTT.

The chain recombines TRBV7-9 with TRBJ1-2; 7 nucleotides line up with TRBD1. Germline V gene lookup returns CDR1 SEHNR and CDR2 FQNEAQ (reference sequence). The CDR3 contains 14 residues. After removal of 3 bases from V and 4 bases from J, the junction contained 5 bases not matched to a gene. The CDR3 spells CASSFSTGAYGYTF. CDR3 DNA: TGTGCCAGCAGCTTTTCAACAGGGGCCTATGGCTACACCTTC.

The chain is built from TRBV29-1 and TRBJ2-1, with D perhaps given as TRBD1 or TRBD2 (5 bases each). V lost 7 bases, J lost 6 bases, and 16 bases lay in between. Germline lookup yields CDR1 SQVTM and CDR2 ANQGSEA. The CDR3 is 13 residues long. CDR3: CSARRGDLNEQFF. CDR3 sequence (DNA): TGCAGCGCCAGGAGAGGGGACCTCAATGAGCAGTTCTTC.

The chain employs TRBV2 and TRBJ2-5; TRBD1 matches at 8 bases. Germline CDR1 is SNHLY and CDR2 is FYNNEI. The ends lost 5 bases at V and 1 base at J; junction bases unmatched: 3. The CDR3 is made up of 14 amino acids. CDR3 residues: CASSFDRGQETQYF. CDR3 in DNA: TGTGCCAGCAGTTTCGACAGGGGCCAAGAGACCCAGTACTTC.

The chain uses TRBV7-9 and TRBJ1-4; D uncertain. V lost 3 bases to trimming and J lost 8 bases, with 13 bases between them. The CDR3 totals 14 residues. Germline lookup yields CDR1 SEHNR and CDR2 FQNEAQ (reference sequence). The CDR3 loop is CASSLLAFGEKLFF. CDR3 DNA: TGTGCCAGCAGCTTGCTGGCTTTCGGGGAAAAACTGTTTTTT.